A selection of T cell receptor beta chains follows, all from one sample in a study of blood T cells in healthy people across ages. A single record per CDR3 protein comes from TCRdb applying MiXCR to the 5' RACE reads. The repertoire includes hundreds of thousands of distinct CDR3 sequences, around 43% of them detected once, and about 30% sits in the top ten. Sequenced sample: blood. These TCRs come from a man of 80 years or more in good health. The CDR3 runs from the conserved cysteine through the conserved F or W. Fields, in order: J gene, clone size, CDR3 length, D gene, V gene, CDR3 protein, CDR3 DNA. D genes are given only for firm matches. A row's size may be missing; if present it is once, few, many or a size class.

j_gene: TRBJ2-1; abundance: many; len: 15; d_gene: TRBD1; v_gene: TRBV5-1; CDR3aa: CASSVTGQGVNEQFF; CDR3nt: TGCGCCAGCAGCGTAACGGGACAGGGAGTCAATGAGCAGTTCTTC
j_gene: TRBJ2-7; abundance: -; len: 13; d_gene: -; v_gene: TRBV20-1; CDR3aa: CSAKRHDRYEQYF; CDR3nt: TGCAGTGCTAAAAGACACGACCGGTACGAGCAGTACTTC
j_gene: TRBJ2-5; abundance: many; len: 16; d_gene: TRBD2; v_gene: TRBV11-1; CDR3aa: CASSRGGTSGQETQYF; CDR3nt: TGTGCCAGCAGCCGCGGGGGGACTAGCGGCCAAGAGACCCAGTACTTC
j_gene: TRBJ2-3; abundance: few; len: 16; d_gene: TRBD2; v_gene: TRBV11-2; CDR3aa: CASSLVQRDLGNTQYF; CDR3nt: TGTGCCAGCAGCTTAGTCCAGCGGGACCTTGGAAATACGCAGTATTTT
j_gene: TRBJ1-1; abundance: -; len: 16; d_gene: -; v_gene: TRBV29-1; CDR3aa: CSVEFRLRQGNTEAFF; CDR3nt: TGCAGCGTTGAATTCAGGCTACGGCAGGGTAACACTGAAGCTTTCTTT
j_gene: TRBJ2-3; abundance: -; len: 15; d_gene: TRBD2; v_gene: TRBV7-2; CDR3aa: CASRPGTSLTDTQYF; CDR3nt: TGTGCCAGCAGGCCGGGGACTAGCCTCACAGATACGCAGTATTTT
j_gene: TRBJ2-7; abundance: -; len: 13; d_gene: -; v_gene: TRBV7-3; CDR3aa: CASSPDRFYEQYF; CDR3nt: TGTGCCAGCAGCCCCGACAGGTTCTACGAGCAGTACTTC
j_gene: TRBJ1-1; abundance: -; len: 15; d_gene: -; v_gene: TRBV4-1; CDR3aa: CASSLQGYVVTEAFF; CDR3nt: TGCGCCAGCAGCCTTCAGGGGTATGTGGTCACTGAAGCTTTCTTT
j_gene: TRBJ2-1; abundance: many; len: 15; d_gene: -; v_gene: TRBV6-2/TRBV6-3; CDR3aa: CASTEPRGVYNEQFF; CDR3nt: TGTGCCAGCACCGAGCCCAGGGGCGTATACAATGAGCAGTTCTTC
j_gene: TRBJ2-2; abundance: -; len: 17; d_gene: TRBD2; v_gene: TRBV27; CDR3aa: CASSLTSGRADTGELFF; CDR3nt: TGTGCCAGCAGTTTGACTAGCGGGAGGGCCGACACCGGGGAGCTGTTTTTT
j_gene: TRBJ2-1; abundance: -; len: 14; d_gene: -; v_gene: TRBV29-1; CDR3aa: CSVEGEGVYNEQFF; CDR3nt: TGCAGCGTTGAAGGGGAAGGTGTCTACAATGAGCAGTTCTTC
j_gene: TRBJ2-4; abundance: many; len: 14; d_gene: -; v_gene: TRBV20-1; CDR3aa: CSARVQGLLDIQYF; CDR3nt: TGCAGTGCTAGAGTCCAGGGATTGTTAGACATTCAGTACTTC
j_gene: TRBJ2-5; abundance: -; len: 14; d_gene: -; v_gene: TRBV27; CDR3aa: CASSIGGFRETQYF; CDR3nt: TGTGCCAGCAGTATTGGTGGGTTTCGAGAGACCCAGTACTTC
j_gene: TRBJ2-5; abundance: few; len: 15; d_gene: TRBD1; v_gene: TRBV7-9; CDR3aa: CASSLEGAGGETQYF; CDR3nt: TGTGCCAGCAGCTTAGAGGGGGCTGGTGGAGAGACCCAGTACTTC
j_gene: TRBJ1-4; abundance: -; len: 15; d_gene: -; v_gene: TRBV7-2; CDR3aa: CASSATGGTMEKLFF; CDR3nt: TGTGCCAGCAGCGCGACAGGCGGTACGATGGAAAAACTGTTTTTT
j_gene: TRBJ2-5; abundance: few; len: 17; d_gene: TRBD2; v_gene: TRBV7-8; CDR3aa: CASSSRLAGVLQETQYF; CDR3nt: TGTGCCAGCAGCTCGAGACTAGCGGGGGTTCTACAAGAGACCCAGTACTTC
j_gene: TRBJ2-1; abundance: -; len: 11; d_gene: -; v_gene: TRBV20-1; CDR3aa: CSASIIDEQFF; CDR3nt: TGCAGTGCTTCGATTATAGATGAGCAGTTCTTC
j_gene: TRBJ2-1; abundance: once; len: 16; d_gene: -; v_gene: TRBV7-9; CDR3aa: CASSPIPDLIHYEQFF; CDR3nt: TGTGCCAGCAGCCCTATCCCTGACCTAATTCACTACGAGCAGTTCTTC
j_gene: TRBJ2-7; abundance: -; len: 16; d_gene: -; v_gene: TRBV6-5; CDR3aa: CASSSNNRQIPYEQYF; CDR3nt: TGTGCCAGCAGCTCAAATAACAGGCAAATCCCCTACGAGCAGTACTTC
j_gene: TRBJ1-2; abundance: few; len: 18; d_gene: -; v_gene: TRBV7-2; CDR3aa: CASSLAKDRTSRRYGYTF; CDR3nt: TGTGCCAGCAGCTTAGCTAAAGATAGGACTTCTCGTCGCTATGGCTACACCTTC
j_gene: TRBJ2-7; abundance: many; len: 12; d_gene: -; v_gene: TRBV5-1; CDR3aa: CASSFGEYEQYF; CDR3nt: TGCGCCAGCAGCTTCGGCGAATACGAGCAGTACTTC
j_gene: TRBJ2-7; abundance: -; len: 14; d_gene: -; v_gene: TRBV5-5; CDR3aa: CAGSLMGRSYEQYF; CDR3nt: TGTGCCGGCAGCTTGATGGGCAGGTCGTACGAGCAGTACTTC
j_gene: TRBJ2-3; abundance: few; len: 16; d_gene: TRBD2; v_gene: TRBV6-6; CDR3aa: CASSLPSAGGEDTQYF; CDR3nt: TGTGCCAGCAGTCTACCCTCAGCGGGGGGTGAAGATACGCAGTATTTT
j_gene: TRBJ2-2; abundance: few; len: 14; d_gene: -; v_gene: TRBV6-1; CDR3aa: CASTRGWDTGELFF; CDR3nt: TGTGCCAGCACCCGCGGTTGGGACACCGGGGAGCTGTTTTTT
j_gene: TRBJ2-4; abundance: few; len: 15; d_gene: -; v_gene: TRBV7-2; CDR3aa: CASSINRADKNIQYF; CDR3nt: TGTGCCAGCAGCATAAACAGGGCAGACAAAAACATTCAGTACTTC
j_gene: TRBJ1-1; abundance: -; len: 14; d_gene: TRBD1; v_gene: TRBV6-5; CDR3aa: CASSADRGVFEAFF; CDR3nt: TGTGCCAGCAGTGCCGACAGGGGTGTGTTTGAAGCTTTCTTT
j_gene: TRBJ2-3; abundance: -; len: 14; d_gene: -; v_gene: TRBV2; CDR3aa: CASNRDRSADTQYF; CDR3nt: TGTGCCAGCAATCGGGACCGATCGGCGGATACGCAGTATTTT
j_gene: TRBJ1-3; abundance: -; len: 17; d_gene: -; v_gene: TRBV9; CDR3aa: CASSKRIGGNSGNTIYF; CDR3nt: TGTGCCAGCAGCAAGAGGATAGGGGGAAACTCTGGAAACACCATATATTTT
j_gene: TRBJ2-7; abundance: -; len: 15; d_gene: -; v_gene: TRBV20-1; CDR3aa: CSARDRAKGTYEQYF; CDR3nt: TGCAGTGCTAGAGATAGGGCTAAGGGCACCTACGAGCAGTACTTC
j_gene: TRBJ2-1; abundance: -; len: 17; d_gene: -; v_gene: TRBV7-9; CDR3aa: CASSFTRGGAGYNEQFF; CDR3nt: TGTGCCAGCAGCTTTACAAGGGGGGGGGCCGGCTACAATGAGCAGTTCTTC
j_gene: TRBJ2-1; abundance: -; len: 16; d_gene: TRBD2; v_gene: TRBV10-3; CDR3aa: CAISAFGTSDSDEQFF; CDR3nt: TGTGCCATCAGCGCGTTTGGGACTAGCGACTCCGATGAGCAGTTCTTC
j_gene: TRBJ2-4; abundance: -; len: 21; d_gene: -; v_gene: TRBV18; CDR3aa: CASSPLTTGCRGAFAKNIQYF; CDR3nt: TGTGCCAGCTCACCACTAACGACAGGGTGCCGGGGGGCATTCGCCAAAAACATTCAGTACTTC
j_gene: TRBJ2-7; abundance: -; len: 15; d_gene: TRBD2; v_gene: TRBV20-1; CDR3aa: CSARAPTSGIYEQYF; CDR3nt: TGCAGTGCTAGGGCCCCGACTAGCGGTATCTACGAGCAGTACTTC
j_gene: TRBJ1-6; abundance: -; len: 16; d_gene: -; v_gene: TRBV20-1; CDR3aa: CSARDPRQLYNSPLHF; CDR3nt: TGCAGTGCTAGAGATCCCCGACAGCTGTATAATTCACCCCTCCACTTT
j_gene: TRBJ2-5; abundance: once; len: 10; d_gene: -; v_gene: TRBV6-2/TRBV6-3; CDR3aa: CASGMNEQYF; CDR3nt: TGTGCCAGCGGAATGAATGAGCAGTACTTC
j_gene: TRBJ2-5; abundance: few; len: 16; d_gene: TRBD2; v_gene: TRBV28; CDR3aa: CASSTTGTSGKGAQYF; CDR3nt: TGTGCCAGCAGTACAACCGGGACTAGCGGGAAAGGAGCCCAGTACTTC
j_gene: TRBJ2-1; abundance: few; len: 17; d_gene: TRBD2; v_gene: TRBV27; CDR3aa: CASSPTPTSGRTDEQFF; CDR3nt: TGTGCCAGCAGTCCCACTCCGACTAGCGGGAGGACAGATGAGCAGTTCTTC
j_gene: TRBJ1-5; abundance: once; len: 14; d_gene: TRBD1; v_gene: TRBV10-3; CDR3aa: CAVQQGDSNQPQHF; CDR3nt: TGTGCCGTCCAACAGGGGGATAGCAATCAGCCCCAGCATTTT
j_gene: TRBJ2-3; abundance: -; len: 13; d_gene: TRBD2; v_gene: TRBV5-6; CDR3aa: CASSPGLPVTQYF; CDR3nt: TGTGCCAGCAGCCCGGGACTACCCGTGACGCAGTATTTT
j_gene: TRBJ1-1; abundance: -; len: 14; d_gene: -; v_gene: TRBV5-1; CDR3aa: CASGLSQGLPEAFF; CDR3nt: TGCGCCAGCGGCTTAAGCCAAGGCCTCCCTGAAGCTTTCTTT
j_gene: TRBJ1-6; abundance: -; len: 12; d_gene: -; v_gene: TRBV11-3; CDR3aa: CASSKGDSPLHF; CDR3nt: TGTGCCAGCAGCAAGGGAGATTCACCCCTCCACTTT
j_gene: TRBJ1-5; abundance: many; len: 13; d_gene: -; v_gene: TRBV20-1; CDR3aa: CSASEGSNQPQHF; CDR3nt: TGCAGTGCTAGTGAAGGAAGCAATCAGCCCCAGCATTTT
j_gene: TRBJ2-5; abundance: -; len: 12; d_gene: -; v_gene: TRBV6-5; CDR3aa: CATGPRSETQYF; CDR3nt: TGTGCCACCGGGCCTAGATCGGAGACCCAGTACTTC
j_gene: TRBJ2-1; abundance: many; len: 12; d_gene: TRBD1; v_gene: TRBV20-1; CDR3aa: CSARQGSNEQFF; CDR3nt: TGCAGTGCTCGACAGGGTAGCAATGAGCAGTTCTTC
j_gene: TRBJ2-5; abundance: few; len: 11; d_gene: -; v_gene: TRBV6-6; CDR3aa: CATAVQETQYF; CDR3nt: TGTGCCACAGCCGTCCAAGAGACCCAGTACTTC
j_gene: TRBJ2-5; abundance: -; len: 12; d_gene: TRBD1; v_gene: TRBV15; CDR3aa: CAIGQGYNEQYF; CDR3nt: TGTGCCATAGGACAGGGGTACAATGAGCAGTACTTC
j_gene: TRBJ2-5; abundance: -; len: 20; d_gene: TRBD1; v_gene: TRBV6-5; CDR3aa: CASSYVGTGGDRTIQETRYF; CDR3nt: TGTGCCAGCAGTTACGTCGGGACAGGGGGCGATCGTACAATCCAAGAGACCCGGTACTTC
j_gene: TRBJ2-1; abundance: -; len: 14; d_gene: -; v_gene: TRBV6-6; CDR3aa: CASRVTLGYNEQFF; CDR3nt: TGTGCCAGCAGGGTGACCTTAGGCTACAATGAGCAGTTCTTC
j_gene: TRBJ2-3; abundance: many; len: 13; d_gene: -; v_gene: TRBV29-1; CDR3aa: CSVGPRGADTQYF; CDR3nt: TGCAGCGTTGGACCTCGAGGGGCAGATACGCAGTATTTT
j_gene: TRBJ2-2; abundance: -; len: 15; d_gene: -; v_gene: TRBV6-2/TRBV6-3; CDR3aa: CASSLQKSSSGELFF; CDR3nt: TGTGCCAGCAGTTTACAAAAAAGTTCGTCCGGGGAGCTGTTTTTT
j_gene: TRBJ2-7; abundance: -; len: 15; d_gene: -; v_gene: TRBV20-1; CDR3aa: CSARALVSTSNEQYF; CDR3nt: TGCAGTGCTAGAGCGCTTGTCTCTACGTCCAATGAGCAGTACTTC
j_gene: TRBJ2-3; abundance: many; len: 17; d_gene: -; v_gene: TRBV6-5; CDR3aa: CASSYGRTRGWTDTQYF; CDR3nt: TGTGCCAGCAGTTACGGGCGTACGAGGGGATGGACAGATACGCAGTATTTT
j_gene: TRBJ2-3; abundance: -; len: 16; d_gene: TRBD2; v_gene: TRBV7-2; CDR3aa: CASSRGLAGPRGTQYF; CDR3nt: TGTGCCAGCAGCCGGGGACTAGCGGGCCCCAGGGGTACGCAGTATTTT
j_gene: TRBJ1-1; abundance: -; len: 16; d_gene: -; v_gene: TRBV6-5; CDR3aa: CASSYRSAGEGTEAFF; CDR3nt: TGTGCCAGCAGTTACCGATCCGCGGGGGAGGGCACTGAAGCTTTCTTT
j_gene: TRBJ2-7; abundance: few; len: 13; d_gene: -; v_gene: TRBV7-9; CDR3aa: CASSYGTTYEQYF; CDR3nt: TGTGCCAGCAGCTACGGGACCACCTACGAGCAGTACTTC
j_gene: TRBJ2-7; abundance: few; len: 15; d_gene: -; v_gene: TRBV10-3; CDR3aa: CAISGAEVAAYEQYF; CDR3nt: TGTGCCATCAGTGGGGCGGAAGTAGCGGCTTACGAGCAGTACTTC
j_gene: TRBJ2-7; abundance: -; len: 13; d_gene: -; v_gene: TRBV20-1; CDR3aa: CSATRGDYNEQYF; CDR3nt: TGCAGTGCTACTAGGGGGGACTACAATGAGCAGTACTTC
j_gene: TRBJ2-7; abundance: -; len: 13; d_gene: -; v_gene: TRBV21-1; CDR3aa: CASSPEGPNEQYF; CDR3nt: TGTGCCAGCAGCCCCGAGGGCCCCAACGAGCAGTACTTC